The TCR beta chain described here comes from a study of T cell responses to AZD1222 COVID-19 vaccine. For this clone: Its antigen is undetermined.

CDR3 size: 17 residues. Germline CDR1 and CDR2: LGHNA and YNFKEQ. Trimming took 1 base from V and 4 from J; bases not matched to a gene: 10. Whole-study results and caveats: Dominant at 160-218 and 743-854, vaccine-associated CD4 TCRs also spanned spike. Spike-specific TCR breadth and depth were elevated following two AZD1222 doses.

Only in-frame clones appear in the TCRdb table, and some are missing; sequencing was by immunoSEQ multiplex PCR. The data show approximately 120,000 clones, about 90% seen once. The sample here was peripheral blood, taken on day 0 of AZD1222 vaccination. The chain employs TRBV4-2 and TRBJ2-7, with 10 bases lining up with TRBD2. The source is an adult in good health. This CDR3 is CASSQGLSSGRGYEQYF. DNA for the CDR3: TGTGCCAGCAGCCAAGGGCTTTCTAGCGGGAGAGGTTACGAGCAGTACTTC.